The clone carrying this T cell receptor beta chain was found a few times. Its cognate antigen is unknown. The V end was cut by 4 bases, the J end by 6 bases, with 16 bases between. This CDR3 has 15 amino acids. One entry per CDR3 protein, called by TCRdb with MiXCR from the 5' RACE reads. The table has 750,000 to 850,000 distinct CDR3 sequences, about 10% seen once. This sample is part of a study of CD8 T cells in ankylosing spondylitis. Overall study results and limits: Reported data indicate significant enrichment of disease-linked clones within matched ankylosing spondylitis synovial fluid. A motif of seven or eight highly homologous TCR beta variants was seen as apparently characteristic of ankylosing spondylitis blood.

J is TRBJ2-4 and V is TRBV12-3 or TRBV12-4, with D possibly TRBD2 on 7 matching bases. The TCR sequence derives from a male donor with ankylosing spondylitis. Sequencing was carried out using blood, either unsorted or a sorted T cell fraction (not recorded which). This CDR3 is CASSYQGTTANIQYF. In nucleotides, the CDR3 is TGTGCCAGCAGTTATCAGGGGACTACGGCAAACATTCAGTACTTC.